Shown below are 10 T cell receptor beta chains from a single sample sequenced in a study of blood T cell repertoires in COVID-19. Profiling relied on immunoSEQ multiplex PCR, and the TCRdb table lists in-frame clones only, not all of them. This repertoire shows around 64,000 clones, more than 75% found once; its top ten account for 10% to 15%. The sequencing input was peripheral blood. Receptors were obtained from a human donor in a cohort sampled during active COVID-19.

A note on this clone: The junction differs from germline at one of its ends, possibly a read error. The chain employs TRBV4-1 and TRBJ2-7, with 8 bases that match TRBD1. Per germline, CDR1 MGHRA and CDR2 YSYEKL. The CDR3 spans 15 residues. CDR3 DNA sequence: TGCGCCAGCAGCCAGGACGGACAGGGCTCCGACGAGCAGTACTTC. It codes for CASSQDGQGSDEQYF.

This clone was observed a handful of times. This chain uses TRBV5-1 with TRBJ1-6; 7 positions agree with TRBD1. Germline loops: CDR1 SGHRS, CDR2 YFSETQ. Unmatched junction bases numbered 3, after V lost 5 bases and J lost 4 bases. This CDR3 comprises 14 residues. This chain's CDR3 is CASRRDSYNSPLHF. CDR3 bases: TGCGCCAGCAGGAGGGACAGTTATAATTCACCCCTCCACTTT.

Here the CDR3 DNA reads TGTGCCAGCTCATTAAGAGGTAGTACCTACGAGCAGTACGTC. This encodes CASSLRGSTYEQYV. The V call is TRBV18, the J call TRBJ2-7; no reliable D call. Germline CDR1 KGHSH, CDR2 LQKENI. With 5 bases removed from V and 2 bases from J, the gap between germline ends came to 13 bases. The CDR3 is 14 amino acids.

The chain employs TRBV28 and TRBJ1-5; no reliable D call. Trimming shortened V by 6 bases and J by 5 bases, and 23 bases separated the two germline ends. This CDR3 comprises 17 residues. Germline assignment: CDR1 MDHEN and CDR2 SYDVKM. CDR3 sequence reads: CASRADKPKRPYQPQHF. CDR3 DNA sequence: TGTGCCAGCAGGGCAGACAAACCTAAAAGACCATATCAGCCCCAGCATTTT.

The chain couples TRBV27 to TRBJ2-3; D ambiguous. This CDR3 spans 13 amino acids. Trimming shortened V by 3 bases and J by 6 bases, and 10 bases separated the two germline ends. The germline V gene has CDR1 MNHEY and CDR2 SMNVEV (reference sequence). CDR3 protein: CASSFFWPDTQYF. The CDR3 DNA reads as TGTGCCAGCAGTTTTTTCTGGCCCGATACGCAGTATTTT.

The V gene is TRBV5-8, the J gene TRBJ2-3; unclear D gene. The germline V gene has CDR1 SGHTS and CDR2 YDEGEE. Trimming left V 4 bases short and J 3 bases short, with 9 bases between. The CDR3 spans 13 residues. In nucleotides, the CDR3 is TGTGCCAGCAGCCAAACCGGGACAGATACGCAGTATTTT. Its translation is CASSQTGTDTQYF.

This clone was seen a single time. This chain connects TRBV7-8 to TRBJ2-5, with D perhaps matching TRBD2 (7 bases). V lost 4 bases to trimming and J lost 5 bases, with 17 bases between them. Germline-derived CDR1 and CDR2 are SGHVS and FQNEAQ. The CDR3 covers 15 residues. CDR3 region: CASSSPWGGEETQYF. Here the CDR3 DNA reads TGTGCCAGCAGCTCACCGTGGGGGGGCGAGGAGACCCAGTACTTC.

This rearrangement joins TRBV6-5 to TRBJ1-5; D might be TRBD1 (6 bases). Trimming cost V 10 bases and J 4 bases, with 11 bases left between them. In germline, CDR1 is MNHEY, CDR2 SVGAGI. The CDR3 contains 12 residues. The DNA of the CDR3 is TGTGCCACCCGAACAGGGAATCAGCCCCAGCATTTT. Its protein product is CATRTGNQPQHF.

This chain links TRBV18 with TRBJ2-1; tentative D call: TRBD1 (6 bases). CDR1 is KGHSH and CDR2 is LQKENI in the germline V gene. There are 18 residues in the CDR3. Trimming took 3 bases from V and 5 from J, leaving 23 bases between them. CDR3 loop: CASSPRGPGHNADNEQFF. The CDR3 DNA reads as TGTGCCAGCTCACCTCGGGGACCGGGACATAATGCCGACAATGAGCAGTTCTTC.

V gene TRBV13 combines with J gene TRBJ1-1, with a weak D call TRBD1 (6 bases). The CDR3 spans 16 residues. The V end lost 0 bases, the J end lost 1 base, and 12 bases lay between the germline ends. Germline V CDR1 and CDR2: PRHDT, FYEKMQ (reference sequence). CDR3 sequence reads: CASSLGRSRGNTEAFF. The CDR3 DNA is TGTGCCAGCAGCTTAGGGCGGAGCAGGGGGAACACTGAAGCTTTCTTT.